This is a list of T cell receptor beta chains from one sample in a study of cytomegalovirus exposure and HLA in healthy donors. TCRdb keeps only in-frame clones here, not all; method: immunoSEQ multiplex PCR. The sample contains 150,000 or so clones, roughly four fifths of which appear only once. The specimen was PBMCs. The source of these receptors is a man between 50 and 59 years old in good health and CMV-seropositive. Both conserved end residues are part of each CDR3. D genes are given only for firm matches. The size of a clone is reported for some rows only, either as once, few or many, or as a class for expanded clones.

DNA	CDR3	size	D	V	J
TGCGCCAGCAGCTTTCAAGGGGGAAACAATGAGCAGTTCTTC	CASSFQGGNNEQFF	few	.	TRBV5-1	TRBJ2-1
TGTGCCAGCAGCTTAAGTCAGGGCGGAAACACCATATATTTT	CASSLSQGGNTIYF	.	.	TRBV7-2	TRBJ1-3
TGTGCCAGCAGTGCGACAGGGGCCTACGAGCAGTACTTC	CASSATGAYEQYF	.	TRBD1	TRBV2	TRBJ2-7
TGTGCCAGCAGAAGCGGCTCCTACAATGAGCAGTTCTTC	CASRSGSYNEQFF	.	.	TRBV27	TRBJ2-1
TGTGCAAGTCGCTTAGCCCTTGGGACTAGCGGGAGCTCCTACAATGAGCAGTTCTTC	CASRLALGTSGSSYNEQFF	.	.	TRBV12-2	TRBJ2-1
TGCGCCAGCAGCTTCGGTGCGGCTAGCGGGTTCTCCTACGAGCAGTACTTC	CASSFGAASGFSYEQYF	.	TRBD2	TRBV5-1	TRBJ2-7
TGTGCCAGTAGTATAGCCCCCCCCGGGGGTCAGCCCCAGCATTTT	CASSIAPPGGQPQHF	.	.	TRBV19	TRBJ1-5
TGTGCCAGCAGCTTAGGGTCAGGGGCCGGGGAGCTGTTTTTT	CASSLGSGAGELFF	.	.	TRBV7-2	TRBJ2-2
TGCGCCAGCAGCCAGGCGACCGGGGTCAAAGATCAGCCCCAGCATTTT	CASSQATGVKDQPQHF	.	.	TRBV4-1	TRBJ1-5
TGTGCCAGCAGCGCGACAGGTCCCGAGCAGTACTTC	CASSATGPEQYF	once	.	TRBV9	TRBJ2-7
TGCAGTGCCCTCTGGGGGGGCCACACCTTC	CSALWGGHTF	.	.	TRBV20-1	TRBJ1-2
TGCGCCAGCAGCCTCAATCTCCCAGCCACGGCCCCGCGGGAGACCCAGTACTTC	CASSLNLPATAPRETQYF	.	.	TRBV4-1	TRBJ2-5
TGTGCCAGCATGGTGGGCAACTGGAATGAAAAACTGTTTTTT	CASMVGNWNEKLFF	.	.	TRBV2	TRBJ1-4
TGTGCCAGCAGTTTTCCTAGCGGGGGGCCCGCTGCGCAGTACTTC	CASSFPSGGPAAQYF	.	TRBD2	TRBV6-6	TRBJ2-5
TGTGCCAGCAGCTCCAAGACAGCCCTTTATAATTCACCCCTCCACTTT	CASSSKTALYNSPLHF	.	.	TRBV7-2	TRBJ1-6
TGCGCCAGCAGCCATCCTGAGAGGCAAGAGACCCAGTACTTC	CASSHPERQETQYF	.	.	TRBV4-1	TRBJ2-5
TGTGCCAGCAGTAGCGGACAGGCATATGGCTACACCTTC	CASSSGQAYGYTF	.	TRBD1	TRBV28	TRBJ1-2
TGTGCCAGCAGCCAATACACAGGGGGCTCCGGGGAGCTGTTTTTT	CASSQYTGGSGELFF	.	TRBD1	TRBV27	TRBJ2-2
TGTGCCAGCAGCCGTCCCGGGACAGGGGGCTTTGGCTACACCTTC	CASSRPGTGGFGYTF	.	TRBD1	TRBV7-9	TRBJ1-2
TGTGCCTGGAGTGTTAGTGGGGGGTTGAACTATGGCTACACCTTC	CAWSVSGGLNYGYTF	.	.	TRBV30	TRBJ1-2
TGTGCCAGCAGCTACGAAACCACAGGGGCGGGTCAGCCCCAGCATTTT	CASSYETTGAGQPQHF	.	TRBD1	TRBV7-2	TRBJ1-5
TGTTCCAGCAGGTTCGTGAACACTGAAGCTTTCTTT	CSSRFVNTEAFF	once	.	TRBV7-9	TRBJ1-1
TGCGCCAGCAGCTTGTGGCTAGCGGGAACGGGGAATGAGCAGTTCTTC	CASSLWLAGTGNEQFF	.	TRBD2	TRBV5-1	TRBJ2-1
TGCGCCAGCAGCCAAGACCCCGGGGTCGAGACCCAGTACTTC	CASSQDPGVETQYF	.	.	TRBV4-1	TRBJ2-5
TGTGCCAGCAGCGTAGACCCAGGGCCAGATACGCAGTATTTT	CASSVDPGPDTQYF	.	.	TRBV9	TRBJ2-3
TGTGCCAGCAGCGTAGCTACGACAGGGGGAGACTATGGCTACACCTTC	CASSVATTGGDYGYTF	.	TRBD1	TRBV9	TRBJ1-2
TGTGCCAGCAGTACCGGGACAGGGTCCTACGAGCAGTACTTC	CASSTGTGSYEQYF	.	TRBD1	TRBV6-5	TRBJ2-7
TGTGCCAGCAGAACACAGGGGCCCTATGGCTACACCTTC	CASRTQGPYGYTF	few	TRBD1	TRBV28	TRBJ1-2
TGTGCCAGCAGCTTGCTAGCGGGGGGGCTGGAAGAGCAGTACTTC	CASSLLAGGLEEQYF	.	TRBD2	TRBV5-5	TRBJ2-7
TGTGCCAGCAGTGAACACGAGGGACTAGCGAACTACGAGCAGTACTTC	CASSEHEGLANYEQYF	.	TRBD2	TRBV6-1	TRBJ2-7
TGTGCCAGCAGTTACTTTGCGGGAGGCACAGATACGCAGTATTTT	CASSYFAGGTDTQYF	.	TRBD2	TRBV6-5	TRBJ2-3
TGTGCCAGCAGCCTACCTCTTAGCGGGAGACGGTCCACAGATACGCAGTATTTT	CASSLPLSGRRSTDTQYF	few	.	TRBV21-1	TRBJ2-3
TGTGCCAGCAGCCTACTAGCGGGGGGCTATAATGAGCAGTTCTTC	CASSLLAGGYNEQFF	few	TRBD2	TRBV14	TRBJ2-1
TGCATCGCCTCAAACAGGGTTAAGGTACATGAGCAGTTCTTC	CIASNRVKVHEQFF	.	.	TRBV29-1	TRBJ2-1
TGTGCCAGCAGCGGGAACCGACTAGCCGATGAGCAGTTCTTC	CASSGNRLADEQFF	.	TRBD2	TRBV9	TRBJ2-1
TGCGCCAGCAGCTTGGGACAGGATCTTAACTATGGCTACACCTTC	CASSLGQDLNYGYTF	once	.	TRBV5-1	TRBJ1-2
TGTGCCAGTAGTATAGGAACAGGGGCTGAAGCTTTCTTT	CASSIGTGAEAFF	.	TRBD1	TRBV19	TRBJ1-1
TGTGCCAGCAGGGCCCCCCAAGATACGCAGTATTTT	CASRAPQDTQYF	few	.	TRBV6-1	TRBJ2-3
TGTGCCAGCAGCTACCCCACAGGGGGGTTCACTGAAGCTTTCTTT	CASSYPTGGFTEAFF	.	TRBD1	TRBV5-6	TRBJ1-1
TGCGCCAGCAGCATGGGGGACAGGACCTACGAGCAGTACTTC	CASSMGDRTYEQYF	.	TRBD1	TRBV5-1	TRBJ2-7
TGTGCCACCAGCAGTGAACTAGCGGGAGTCTACGAGCAGTACTTC	CATSSELAGVYEQYF	once	TRBD2	TRBV15	TRBJ2-7
TGTGCCTGGAGTAAACAGGGGGCTGTTGAAAAACTGTTTTTT	CAWSKQGAVEKLFF	.	TRBD1	TRBV30	TRBJ1-4
TGTGCCAGTAGTACCCGGGGGGGGCCGAGAAATGAGCAGTTCTTC	CASSTRGGPRNEQFF	.	TRBD2	TRBV19	TRBJ2-1
TGTGCCAGCAGTTCGGGACAGGCGAGCAATCAGCCCCAGCATTTT	CASSSGQASNQPQHF	.	TRBD1	TRBV27	TRBJ1-5
TGCAGCGGGAACGACAGAGACACCGGGGAGCTGTTTTTT	CSGNDRDTGELFF	.	.	TRBV29-1	TRBJ2-2
TGTGCCAGCAGTTTACCCTACCCCTACAATGAGCAGTTCTTC	CASSLPYPYNEQFF	.	.	TRBV27	TRBJ2-1
TGCGCCAGCAGCTTGGCAGGGTCGGGGGGGTACTACGAGCAGTACTTC	CASSLAGSGGYYEQYF	.	TRBD2	TRBV5-1	TRBJ2-7
TGTGCCAGCAGCCCTCGGGACAATGAGCAGTTCTTC	CASSPRDNEQFF	.	.	TRBV7-9	TRBJ2-1
TGTGCCAGCAGCTTAGGGACAGGGGCCACTGAAGCTTTCTTT	CASSLGTGATEAFF	.	TRBD1	TRBV7-9	TRBJ1-1
TGCAGTGCGATCGTGGCCGGGGCTTTCTTT	CSAIVAGAFF	once	.	TRBV20-1	TRBJ1-1
TGTGCCAGCAGCCCACAGGGGGCCCATCCATACGAGCAGTACTTC	CASSPQGAHPYEQYF	.	TRBD1	TRBV13	TRBJ2-7
TGTGCCAGCAGCTGGGGGACAGGGGGATTGAATGGCTACACCTTC	CASSWGTGGLNGYTF	.	TRBD1	TRBV7-9	TRBJ1-2
TGCGCCAGCAGCGCCCCCGACAGGGGAGGTAATGAGCAGTTCTTC	CASSAPDRGGNEQFF	few	TRBD1	TRBV5-1	TRBJ2-1
TGTGCCAGCAGGTTGGGACAGGGGCGAGGAAACACCATATATTTT	CASRLGQGRGNTIYF	.	TRBD1	TRBV27	TRBJ1-3
TGTGCCAGCAGTGCTAGCGGGAACTACGAGCAGTACTTC	CASSASGNYEQYF	few	TRBD2	TRBV27	TRBJ2-7